Shown below are 21 T cell receptor beta chains from a single sample sequenced in a study of T cell responses to AZD1222 COVID-19 vaccine. Measured with immunoSEQ multiplex PCR; TCRdb has only the in-frame clones, and not every one. This table holds about 180,000 clones, about 93% found once. Sequencing used peripheral blood, obtained 28 days after the second dose of the MenACWY control vaccine. These receptors originate from an adult who received the MenACWY meningococcal vaccine as a control.

The rearrangement joins TRBV18 to TRBJ2-3; D is unresolved. Between the trimmed V and J ends, which lost 2 bases and 3 bases, there was a span of 9 bases. Germline values: CDR1 KGHSH, CDR2 LQKENI. The length of the CDR3 is 14 residues. The CDR3, as DNA: TGTGCCAGCTCACCAGATATCCAGACAGATACGCAGTATTTT. Its translation is CASSPDIQTDTQYF.

As for this clone: The limits of the CDR3 on the DNA are not certain, so only TCRdb's listed CDR3 is given. This chain uses TRBV7-2 with TRBJ2-7; TRBD2, as called in the table, went unchecked against the DNA. 13 amino acids form the CDR3, both terminal residues included. Germline-derived CDR1 and CDR2 are SGHTA and FQGNSA. Here the CDR3 reads CASSSYVAGGTYF.

The chain carries TRBV27 and TRBJ1-2; a weak D match, TRBD1 (6 bases). V was clipped by 2 bases and J by 4 bases, with 11 bases between them. Germline V gene data show CDR1 as MNHEY and CDR2 as SMNVEV (reference sequence). This CDR3 has 14 amino acids. The DNA for the CDR3 is TGTGCCAGCAGTTTAATGGGGGGCGGCTATGGCTACACCTTC. Protein product: CASSLMGGGYGYTF.

V usage is TRBV18 and J usage is TRBJ1-1, with a tentative D call TRBD1 (5 bases). V lost 3 bases to trimming and J lost 8 bases, with 10 bases between them. The CDR3 loop spans 12 amino acids. Germline V gene lookup returns CDR1 KGHSH and CDR2 LQKENI. The CDR3: CASSPPRGEAFF. The CDR3 DNA reads as TGTGCCAGCTCACCGCCCCGGGGGGAAGCTTTCTTT. The full variable domain, completed using reference TRBV18 and TRBJ1-1, is NAGVMQNPRHLVRRRGQEARLRCSPMKGHSHVYWYRQLPEEGLKFMVYLQKENIIDESGMPKERFSAEFPKEGPSILRIQQVVRGDSAAYFCASSPPRGEAFFGQGTRLTVV.

V is TRBV4-3 and J is TRBJ2-2; D is unresolved. The CDR3 consists of 16 residues. The V and J ends lost 3 bases and 0 bases respectively, with 11 bases between them. The germline CDR1 and CDR2 sequences are LGHNA and YSLEER. The CDR3 here is CASSQHSRANTGELFF. The CDR3 coding sequence is TGCGCCAGCAGCCAGCATAGCAGAGCGAACACCGGGGAGCTGTTTTTT.

DNA of the CDR3: TGTGCCAGCAGCTTTAGGGGGTCGGGAGAGACCCAGTACTTC. The encoded protein is CASSFRGSGETQYF. The V gene is TRBV13, the J gene TRBJ2-5, with a possible D match to TRBD1 (6 bases). The CDR3 spans 14 residues. V lost 3 bases and J 4 bases, leaving 12 bases between the germline ends. Germline V CDR1 and CDR2: PRHDT, FYEKMQ (reference sequence).

This clone has more than one count but fewer than ten. The chain combines TRBV4-1 with TRBJ1-5; tentatively, D is TRBD1 (5 bases). The CDR3 loop spans 15 amino acids. Trimming removed 4 bases at V and 2 bases at J, with 12 bases between. Germline V gene sequence: CDR1 MGHRA, CDR2 YSYEKL. This chain's CDR3 is CASSLWGEGNQPQHF. The CDR3 bases are TGCGCCAGCAGCCTGTGGGGGGAGGGCAATCAGCCCCAGCATTTT.

This chain uses TRBV4-3 with TRBJ1-1; 9 bases agree with TRBD1. J lost 5 bases, V lost 4 bases, and 8 bases had no gene match. Germline CDR1 is LGHNA and CDR2 is YSLEER. This CDR3 has 15 amino acids. The CDR3 DNA sequence: TGCGCCAGCAGCCTCTGGGGACAGGGAAGGACTGAAGCTTTCTTT. Encoded protein: CASSLWGQGRTEAFF.

This clone is a singleton in its sample. The V and J genes are TRBV7-9 and TRBJ1-2, with no clear D. The germline V gene encodes CDR1 SEHNR and CDR2 FQNEAQ (reference sequence). The length of the CDR3 is 16 residues. Trimming removed 0 bases from V and 2 bases from J, with 13 bases in between. The CDR3 nucleotides are TGTGCCAGCAGCTTAGCGGGTGGACGGGGAAACTATGGCTACACCTTC. Translating gives CASSLAGGRGNYGYTF.

J is TRBJ1-5 and V is TRBV5-3; D not resolved. TRBV5-3 carries the ORF label, with uncertain function. There are 9 residues in the CDR3. Trimming took 6 bases from V and 5 from J, leaving 0 bases between them. The CDR3 sequence: CARNQPQHF. The DNA for the CDR3 is TGTGCCAGAAATCAGCCCCAGCATTTT.

The chain links TRBV24-1 to TRBJ1-2; 7 nucleotides align to TRBD1. The germline CDR1 and CDR2 sequences are KGHDR and SFDVKD. V gave up 4 bases and J gave up 5 bases; unmatched junction bases: 6. The CDR3 runs 14 residues. Written as DNA, the CDR3 is TGTGCCACCAGTGACACAGGGGTGGCGTATGGCTACACCTTC. Translating it yields CATSDTGVAYGYTF.

This clone came up once. The rearrangement uses TRBV7-8 and TRBJ1-1, with D uncertain. The CDR3 contains 14 residues. Looked up from germline, CDR1 is SGHVS and CDR2 is FQNEAQ. The ends were cut back, 2 bases at V and 8 bases at J, with 15 bases in the middle. The CDR3 coding sequence is TGTGCCAGCAGCTTATCTGATATGCGTCCGGAAGCTTTCTTT. It yields the protein CASSLSDMRPEAFF.

This clone appeared a few times. This chain links TRBV9 with TRBJ1-1; the D gene is possibly TRBD1 (6 bases). The CDR3 extends over 14 amino acids. Germline CDR1 and CDR2: SGDLS and YYNGEE. V gave up 3 bases and J gave up 1 base, with 10 bases separating them. The CDR3 loop is CASSAEQGNTEAFF. DNA for the CDR3: TGTGCCAGCAGCGCCGAACAGGGGAACACTGAAGCTTTCTTT.

The gene calls are TRBV6-6 and TRBJ1-4; 10 positions match TRBD1. The CDR3 extends over 15 amino acids. J lost 7 bases, V lost 2 bases, and 4 bases had no gene match. Germline assignment: CDR1 MNHNY and CDR2 SVGAGI (reference sequence). DNA for the CDR3: TGTGCCAGCAGTTACGGGGGACAGGGGCGTGAAAAACTGTTTTTT. Protein sequence: CASSYGGQGREKLFF.

This clone was counted only a few times. This chain joins TRBV6-2 or TRBV6-3 and TRBJ2-2; D is unclear. The CDR3 length is 17 residues. The germline gives CDR1 MNHEY, CDR2 SVGEGT. The germline V and J ends were trimmed by 0 bases and 1 base, with 12 bases remaining between them. The CDR3 nucleotides read TGTGCCAGCAGTTACTCGAGATACAAAAAGAACACCGGGGAGCTGTTTTTT. Translating gives CASSYSRYKKNTGELFF.

This clone has more than one count but fewer than ten. This sample also contains other DNA sequences that code for the same CDR3. The rearrangement uses TRBV28 and TRBJ2-7; 7 bases line up with TRBD1. The CDR3 is 13 amino acids. Germline V gene sequence: CDR1 MDHEN, CDR2 SYDVKM. V trimming: 2 bases; J trimming: 3 bases; junction bases outside the gene matches: 1. For the CDR3, the DNA is TGTGCCAGCAGTTTAGCAGGGGGCTACGAGCAGTACTTC. Its translation: CASSLAGGYEQYF.

This chain uses TRBV18 with TRBJ1-4; D remains ambiguous. Germline CDR1 KGHSH, CDR2 LQKENI. The V end lost 4 bases, the J end lost 1 base, and 16 bases lay between the germline ends. The CDR3 length is 17 residues. CDR3 nucleotides: TGTGCCAGCTCACGCCACCCCCCGACAAAAACTAATGAAAAACTGTTTTTT. Encoded protein: CASSRHPPTKTNEKLFF.

This clone was found once. The rearrangement links TRBV6-2 or TRBV6-3 to TRBJ2-3; 9 bases line up with TRBD2. This CDR3 comprises 16 residues. From germline, CDR1 is MNHEY and CDR2 SVGEGT. Trimming cost V 0 bases and J 5 bases; bases outside gene matches: 6. The CDR3 nucleotides read TGTGCCAGCAGTTACTCGATCCCGCGGGGGGGAGATACGCAGTATTTT. Residues: CASSYSIPRGGDTQYF.

The rearrangement uses TRBV6-5 and TRBJ1-2, with D unresolved. The germline V gene has CDR1 MNHEY and CDR2 SVGAGI. V lost 7 bases and J 8 bases, leaving 17 bases between the germline ends. The CDR3 covers 13 residues. CDR3 region: CASTHGDARGYTF. CDR3 DNA: TGTGCCAGCACCCACGGGGATGCGAGAGGCTACACCTTC.

The chain recombines TRBV6-6 with TRBJ1-5, with 9 nucleotides matching TRBD1. CDR1 is MNHNY and CDR2 is SVGAGI in the germline V gene (reference sequence). This CDR3 region has 15 residues. The V segment lost 6 bases and the J segment 3 bases; nucleotides outside the gene matches: 6. The CDR3 DNA sequence: TGTGCCAGCAGCCATACAGGGGGCAACAATCAGCCCCAGCATTTT. Translating gives CASSHTGGNNQPQHF.

The chain has TRBV11-2 and TRBJ2-2, with D perhaps being TRBD1 or TRBD2 (5 bases each). V was clipped by 2 bases and J by 4 bases, with 11 bases between them. Germline V gene lookup returns CDR1 SGHAT and CDR2 FQNNGV. The CDR3 runs to 15 residues. The DNA of the CDR3 is TGTGCCAGCAGCTTAACGGGGCACCCCACCGGGGAGCTGTTTTTT. It is translated as CASSLTGHPTGELFF.